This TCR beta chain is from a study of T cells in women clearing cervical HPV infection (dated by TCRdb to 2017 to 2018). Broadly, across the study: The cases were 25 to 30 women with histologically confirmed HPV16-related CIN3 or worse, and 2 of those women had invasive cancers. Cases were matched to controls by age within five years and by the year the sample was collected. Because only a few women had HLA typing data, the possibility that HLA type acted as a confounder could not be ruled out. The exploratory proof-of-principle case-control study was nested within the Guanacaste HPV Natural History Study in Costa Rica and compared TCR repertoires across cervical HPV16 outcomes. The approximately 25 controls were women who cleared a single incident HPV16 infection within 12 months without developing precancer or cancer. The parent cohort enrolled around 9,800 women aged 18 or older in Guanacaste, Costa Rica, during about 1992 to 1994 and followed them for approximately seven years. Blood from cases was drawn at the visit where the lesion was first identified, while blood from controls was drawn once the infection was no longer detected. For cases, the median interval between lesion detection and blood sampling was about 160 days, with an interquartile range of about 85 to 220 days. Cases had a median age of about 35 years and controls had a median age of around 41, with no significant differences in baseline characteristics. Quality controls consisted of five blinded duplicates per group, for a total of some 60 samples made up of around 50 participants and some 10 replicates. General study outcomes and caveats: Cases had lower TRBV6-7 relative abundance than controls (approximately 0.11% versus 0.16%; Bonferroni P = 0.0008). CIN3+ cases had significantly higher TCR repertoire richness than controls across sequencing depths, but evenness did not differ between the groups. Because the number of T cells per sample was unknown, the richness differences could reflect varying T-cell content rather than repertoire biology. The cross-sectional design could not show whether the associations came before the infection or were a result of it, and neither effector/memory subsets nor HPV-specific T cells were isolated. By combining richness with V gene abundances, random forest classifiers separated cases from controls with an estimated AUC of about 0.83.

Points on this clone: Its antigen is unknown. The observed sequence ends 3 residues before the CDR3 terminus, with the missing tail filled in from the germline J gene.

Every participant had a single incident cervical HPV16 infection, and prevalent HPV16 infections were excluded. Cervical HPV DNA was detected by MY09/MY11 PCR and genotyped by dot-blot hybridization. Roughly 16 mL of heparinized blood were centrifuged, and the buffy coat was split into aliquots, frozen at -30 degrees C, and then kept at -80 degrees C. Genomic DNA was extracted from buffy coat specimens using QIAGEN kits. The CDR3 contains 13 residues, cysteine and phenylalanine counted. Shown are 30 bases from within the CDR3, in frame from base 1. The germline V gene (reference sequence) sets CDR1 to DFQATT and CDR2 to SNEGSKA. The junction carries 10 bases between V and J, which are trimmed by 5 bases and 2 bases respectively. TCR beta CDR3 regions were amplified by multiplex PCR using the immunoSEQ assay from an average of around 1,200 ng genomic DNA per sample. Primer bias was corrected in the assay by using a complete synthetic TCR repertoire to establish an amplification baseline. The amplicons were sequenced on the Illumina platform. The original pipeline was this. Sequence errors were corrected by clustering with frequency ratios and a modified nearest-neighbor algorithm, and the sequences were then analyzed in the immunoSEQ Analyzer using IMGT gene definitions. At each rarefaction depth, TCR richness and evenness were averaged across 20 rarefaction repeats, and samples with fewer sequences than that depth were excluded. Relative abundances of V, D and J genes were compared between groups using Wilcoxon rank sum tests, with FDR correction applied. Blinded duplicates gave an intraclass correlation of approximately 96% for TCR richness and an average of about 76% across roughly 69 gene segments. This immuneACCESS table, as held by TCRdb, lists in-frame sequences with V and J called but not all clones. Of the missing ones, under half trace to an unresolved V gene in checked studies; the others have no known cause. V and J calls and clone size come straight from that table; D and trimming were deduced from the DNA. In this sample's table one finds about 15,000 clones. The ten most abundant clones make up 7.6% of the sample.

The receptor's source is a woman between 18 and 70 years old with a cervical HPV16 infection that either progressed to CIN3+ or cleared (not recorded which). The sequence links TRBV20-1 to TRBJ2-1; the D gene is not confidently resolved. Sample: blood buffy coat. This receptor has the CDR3 CSAFLVPYNEQFF. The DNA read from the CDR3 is TGCAGTGCTTTCCTAGTACCCTACAATGAG.